Shown below are 30 T cell receptor beta chains from a single sample sequenced in a study of shared clonotypes between healthy human individuals. Assay: immunoSEQ multiplex PCR; the TCRdb copy retains only in-frame clones and omits some. Among roughly 510,000 clones listed, nearly 80% were seen once. Sequenced sample: PBMCs. The receptors shown here come from a woman in her forties in good health. Some clones in this sample may be carry-over from other donors' samples.

The rearrangement links TRBV19 to TRBJ1-2, with D possibly matching TRBD1 (6 bases). The CDR3 has 15 amino acids. V was trimmed by 0 bases and J by 4 bases, leaving 12 bases between them. Germline V gene lookup returns CDR1 LNHDA and CDR2 SQIVND (reference sequence). The CDR3 region has the DNA TGTGCCAGTAGTATAGAGGGGGCGCTGATCTATGGCTACACCTTC. Amino acids: CASSIEGALIYGYTF.

This clone came up a few times. DNA for the CDR3: TGTGCCAGCAGCCCCTTGGGCAGGGTCGGCTATGGCTACACCTTC. Translating it yields CASSPLGRVGYGYTF. The genes are TRBV14 and TRBJ1-2; a weak D match, TRBD1 (5 bases). This CDR3 has 15 amino acids. V was trimmed by 4 bases and J by 4 bases, leaving 16 bases between them. Germline loops: CDR1 SGHDN, CDR2 FVKESK.

The chain joins TRBV28 to TRBJ1-2; D is ambiguous. The germline CDR1 and CDR2 sequences are MDHEN and SYDVKM. Trimming removed 3 bases at V and 1 base at J, with 12 bases between. The CDR3 length is 15 residues. DNA of the CDR3: TGTGCCAGCAGTTTGCCCGGACGTATTAACTATGGCTACACCTTC. Its translation: CASSLPGRINYGYTF.

The chain combines TRBV27 with TRBJ2-7; D not certain. There are 13 residues in the CDR3. Per the germline V gene, CDR1 is MNHEY and CDR2 is SMNVEV (reference sequence). Trimming cost V 6 bases and J 3 bases, with 12 bases left between them. The CDR3 loop reads CASSPDPLYEQYF. CDR3 bases: TGTGCCAGCAGCCCAGACCCTCTCTACGAGCAGTACTTC.

The chain recombines TRBV6-5 with TRBJ2-1; D is uncertain. The germline V and J ends were trimmed by 5 bases and 3 bases, with 14 bases remaining between them. Germline V CDR1 and CDR2: MNHEY, SVGAGI. The CDR3 has 15 residues. This CDR3 reads CASSRNPDGYNEQFF. DNA of the CDR3: TGTGCCAGCAGTCGAAACCCGGACGGCTACAATGAGCAGTTCTTC.

CDR3 amino acids: CASSPPRQHEKLFF. The CDR3 coding sequence is TGTGCCAGCAGTCCGCCCCGACAGCATGAAAAACTGTTTTTT. The rearrangement links TRBV28 to TRBJ1-4; weak D call: TRBD1 (5 bases). CDR3 size: 14 residues. With 5 bases removed from V and 6 bases from J, the gap between germline ends came to 13 bases. The germline CDR1 and CDR2 sequences are MDHEN and SYDVKM.

The chain combines TRBV5-6 with TRBJ1-3, with TRBD1 as a possible D gene (5 bases). Trimming pared 0 bases from V and 4 bases from J, leaving 14 bases between. Germline lookup yields CDR1 SGHDT and CDR2 YYEEEE. This CDR3 comprises 16 residues. CDR3 nucleotide sequence: TGTGCCAGCAGCTTGGTGGGGGGAATCTCAGGAAACACCATATATTTT. Protein: CASSLVGGISGNTIYF.

J is TRBJ2-3 and V is TRBV19; 8 bases map to TRBD1. Germline V gene data show CDR1 as LNHDA and CDR2 as SQIVND (reference sequence). After removal of 4 bases from V and 2 bases from J, the junction contained 5 bases not matched to a gene. This CDR3 has 15 residues. In DNA form, the CDR3 reads TGTGCCAGTAGTAGAGGACAGGGAAACACAGATACGCAGTATTTT. This translates into CASSRGQGNTDTQYF. Combining the CDR3 with reference TRBV19 and TRBJ2-3 gives the whole variable domain DGGITQSPKYLFRKEGQNVTLSCEQNLNHDAMYWYRQDPGQGLRLIYYSQIVNDFQKGDIAEGYSVSREKKESFPLTVTSAQKNPTAFYLCASSRGQGNTDTQYFGPGTRLTVL.

The CDR3 here is CASRRGGADYGYTF. CDR3 DNA sequence: TGTGCCAGTAGAAGGGGGGGCGCGGACTATGGCTACACCTTC. The chain links TRBV19 to TRBJ1-2, with a weak D call TRBD1 (6 bases). The CDR3 spans 14 residues. Germline CDR1 and CDR2: LNHDA and SQIVND (reference sequence). The V and J ends lost 6 bases and 3 bases respectively, with 14 bases between them.

The chain joins TRBV19 to TRBJ2-7; weak D call: TRBD2 (5 bases). V was pared by 1 base and J by 3 bases, with 13 bases between. The germline gives CDR1 LNHDA, CDR2 SQIVND (reference sequence). The CDR3 contains 15 residues. The CDR3 loop reads CASSIASGPLYEQYF. DNA for the CDR3: TGTGCCAGTAGTATAGCAAGCGGACCTCTCTACGAGCAGTACTTC.

V and J are TRBV6-5 and TRBJ1-4, with a weak D call TRBD1 (6 bases). This CDR3 is 16 amino acids long. CDR1 and CDR2 (germline): MNHEY, SVGAGI. The V end was cut by 2 bases, the J end by 11 bases, with 21 bases between. CDR3 DNA sequence: TGTGCCAGCAGTTACGCCCCAGGGGCGGGAGGTGAGAAACTGTTTTTT. Translating gives CASSYAPGAGGEKLFF.

A single count supports this clone. DNA of the CDR3: TGTGCCAGCAGTCTACCACCAAGTCCCGGCTACACCTTC. This gives the protein CASSLPPSPGYTF. This rearrangement joins TRBV28 to TRBJ1-2; D is unclear. V was clipped by 5 bases and J by 8 bases, with 15 bases between them. CDR3 size: 13 residues. Germline V CDR1 and CDR2: MDHEN, SYDVKM.

The V gene is TRBV27, the J gene TRBJ2-4; maybe TRBD2 (6 bases). Trimming pared 1 base from V and 3 bases from J, leaving 16 bases between. Germline values: CDR1 MNHEY, CDR2 SMNVEV (reference sequence). This CDR3 is 17 amino acids long. The CDR3 region is CASSLYPGTLGKNIQYF. CDR3 sequence (DNA): TGTGCCAGCAGTTTATACCCGGGGACTTTAGGCAAAAACATTCAGTACTTC.

The chain uses TRBV5-4 and TRBJ1-4; possible D gene TRBD1, 5 bases. This CDR3 has 15 residues. V was clipped by 4 bases and J by 7 bases, with 17 bases between them. Looked up from germline, CDR1 is SGHNT and CDR2 is YYREEE (reference sequence). CDR3 region: CASSLEPGPSEKLFF. The CDR3 coding sequence is TGTGCCAGCAGCCTTGAACCGGGACCGAGTGAAAAACTGTTTTTT.

This chain joins TRBV7-8 and TRBJ2-1; 7 positions match TRBD2. This CDR3 has 15 residues. Germline-derived CDR1 and CDR2 are SGHVS and FQNEAQ. J was trimmed by 4 bases and V by 1 base; bases with no gene match: 4. The CDR3 DNA reads as TGTGCCAGCAGCTTAGGGGGCGGGGGTTACAATGAGCAGTTCTTC. This sequence encodes CASSLGGGGYNEQFF.

The V call is TRBV6-1, the J call TRBJ2-1, with D perhaps matching TRBD2 (6 bases). Germline CDR1 MNHNS, CDR2 SASEGT. The CDR3 spans 13 residues. V was shortened by 6 bases and J by 12 bases, with 18 bases between the two germline ends. The CDR3 DNA reads as TGTGCCAGCAGCCTCTCGGGAGCACCCCGGCAGTTCTTC. Protein product: CASSLSGAPRQFF.

J is TRBJ2-4 and V is TRBV29-1; 9 bases are a match to TRBD1. Germline-derived CDR1 and CDR2 are SQVTM and ANQGSEA. There are 14 residues in the CDR3. V was clipped by 5 bases and J by 9 bases; unmatched bases: 11. The CDR3 here is CSVRTGAGQAIQYF. In DNA, the CDR3 is TGCAGCGTTCGGACAGGGGCCGGTCAGGCCATTCAGTACTTC.

In this sample, this clone turned up a few times. This rearrangement joins TRBV5-1 to TRBJ2-2; the match to TRBD1 covers 8 bases. V was pared by 4 bases and J by 1 base, with 3 bases of the junction left unmatched. The CDR3 is 15 residues long. Germline loops: CDR1 SGHRS, CDR2 YFSETQ. In DNA, the CDR3 is TGCGCCAGCAGCATAGGACAGGGGAACACCGGGGAGCTGTTTTTT. This gives the protein CASSIGQGNTGELFF.

The chain carries TRBV9 and TRBJ2-5, with 9 nucleotides matching TRBD1. The CDR3 contains 18 residues. Germline CDR1 SGDLS, CDR2 YYNGEE. The ends lost 0 bases at V and 2 bases at J; junction bases unmatched: 11. CDR3 loop: CASSVGFGGTGLQETQYF. CDR3 nucleotides: TGTGCCAGCAGCGTAGGATTCGGCGGGACAGGGTTACAAGAGACCCAGTACTTC.

This chain uses TRBV5-6 with TRBJ1-2, with D tentatively TRBD1 (5 bases). The CDR3 spans 14 residues. The germline V gene encodes CDR1 SGHDT and CDR2 YYEEEE. V shed 4 bases and J shed 4 bases, with 14 bases lying between them. The CDR3: CASSPAGSGYGYTF. CDR3 sequence (DNA): TGTGCCAGCAGCCCCGCAGGGTCGGGCTATGGCTACACCTTC.

CDR3 DNA sequence: TGTGCCAGCAGTTCGGGGGGAGGGCCCTACAATGAGCAGTTCTTC. It encodes CASSSGGGPYNEQFF. The chain has TRBV28 and TRBJ2-1; 7 bases align to TRBD2. Trimming at V came to 4 bases and at J to 2 bases, leaving 5 bases not matched to a gene. Per germline, CDR1 MDHEN and CDR2 SYDVKM. The CDR3 runs to 15 residues.

The CDR3 nucleotides read TGCGCCAGCAGCTTGGGACTAGCGGGAAGCAATGAGCAGTTCTTC. Its protein is CASSLGLAGSNEQFF. The chain recombines TRBV5-1 with TRBJ2-1; the match to TRBD2 covers 11 bases. CDR3 length: 15 amino acids. Germline assignment: CDR1 SGHRS and CDR2 YFSETQ. After removal of 0 bases from V and 6 bases from J, the junction contained 2 bases not matched to a gene.

Of note for this clone: The junction shows a germline mismatch at one end, possibly a read error. The chain couples TRBV7-8 to TRBJ1-1, with D hard to call. CDR3 length equals 9 residues. Germline CDR1 is SGHVS and CDR2 is FQNEAQ. DNA of the CDR3: TGTGCCACGGGCACCCCCGGCGGCTTT. Residues: CATGTPGGF.

CDR3 in DNA: TGTGCCAGCAGCGCCCGACTAGCGGGAGTTTCCTACGAGCAGTACTTC. It translates to CASSARLAGVSYEQYF. The chain is built from TRBV7-8 and TRBJ2-7; TRBD2 matches at 12 bases. The CDR3 totals 16 residues. V was pared by 5 bases and J by 1 base, with 6 bases of the junction left unmatched. Germline V gene sequence: CDR1 SGHVS, CDR2 FQNEAQ. Drawing the rest from reference TRBV7-8 and TRBJ2-7, the complete variable domain is GAGVSQSPRYKVAKRGQDVALRCDPISGHVSLFWYQQALGQGPEFLTYFQNEAQLDKSGLPSDRFFAERPEGSVSTLKIQRTQQEDSAVYLCASSARLAGVSYEQYFGPGTRLTVT.

The CDR3 nucleotides are TGTGCCAGCAGTGAATCTCCCAGGAGGAGTGAAAAACTGTTTTTT. Translated: CASSESPRRSEKLFF. V and J are TRBV6-1 and TRBJ1-4; D not resolved. Per germline, CDR1 MNHNS and CDR2 SASEGT. The CDR3 extends over 15 amino acids. The ends were cut back, 2 bases at V and 7 bases at J, with 14 bases in the middle.

The CDR3: CASSSRLAGNDEQFF. CDR3 sequence (DNA): TGTGCCAGCAGCTCCAGACTAGCGGGGAACGATGAGCAGTTCTTC. V is TRBV9 and J is TRBJ2-1; 11 bases line up with TRBD2. Losses at the gene ends were 4 bases for V and 8 bases for J; bases not matched to a gene: 8. The germline gives CDR1 SGDLS, CDR2 YYNGEE. This CDR3 is built from 15 residues. The variable domain in full, completed from reference TRBV9 and TRBJ2-1, reads DSGVTQTPKHLITATGQRVTLRCSPRSGDLSVYWYQQSLDQGLQFLIQYYNGEERAKGNILERFSAQQFPDLHSELNLSSLELGDSALYFCASSSRLAGNDEQFFGPGTRLTVL.

V and J are TRBV6-1 and TRBJ1-3; 7 bases map to TRBD1. CDR1 and CDR2 (germline): MNHNS, SASEGT. The CDR3 has 15 amino acids. The V segment lost 2 bases and the J segment 4 bases; nucleotides outside the gene matches: 5. CDR3 amino acids: CASSELEGQGNTIYF. The DNA for the CDR3 is TGTGCCAGCAGTGAATTAGAGGGACAGGGAAACACCATATATTTT.

The chain joins TRBV30 to TRBJ2-5; 11 bases match TRBD2. V shed 8 bases, J shed 11 bases, and the junction held 13 bases outside the gene matches. The CDR3 sequence is 13 residues long. Germline CDR1 and CDR2: GTSNPN and SVGIG (reference sequence). The CDR3 DNA reads TGTGCCGGGACTAGCGGAGGAGTTTTGGGGCAGTACTTC. This encodes CAGTSGGVLGQYF.

The chain has TRBV28 and TRBJ2-1; TRBD1 might be the D (6 bases). The CDR3 runs 11 residues. Germline V gene sequence: CDR1 MDHEN, CDR2 SYDVKM. The germline V and J ends were trimmed by 3 bases and 15 bases, with 12 bases remaining between them. The CDR3 bases are TGTGCCAGCAGTTTTCCCAGGGGATGGTTCTTC. It specifies CASSFPRGWFF.

There are a few counts of this clone. This CDR3 is also generated by other DNA sequences in the sample. V and J are TRBV29-1 and TRBJ1-1; perhaps TRBD1 as D (5 bases). V lost 4 bases to trimming and J lost 0 bases, with 15 bases between them. The CDR3 sequence is 15 residues long. Germline CDR1 SQVTM, CDR2 ANQGSEA. CDR3 bases: TGCAGCGTTGGAGCAGGGTGGGGGATGAACACTGAAGCTTTCTTT. Amino acids: CSVGAGWGMNTEAFF.